This passage covers 8 T cell receptor beta chains from one sample sequenced in a study of T cell responses to AZD1222 COVID-19 vaccine. Assay: immunoSEQ multiplex PCR; the TCRdb copy retains only in-frame clones and omits some. This table holds 140,000 or so clones, just over 85% found once. The specimen was peripheral blood, collected 28 days after the second AZD1222 dose. The origin of the receptors is an adult who received the AZD1222 COVID-19 vaccine.

This chain joins TRBV19 and TRBJ2-1, with 9 bases identical to TRBD2. V lost 3 bases and J lost 0; bases outside the gene matches: 15. The CDR3 loop spans 20 amino acids. Germline loops: CDR1 LNHDA, CDR2 SQIVND (reference sequence). In DNA form, the CDR3 reads TGTGCCAGTAGTATGTTTATTGAGACTAGCGGATTACCCTCCTACAATGAGCAGTTCTTC. Translation gives CASSMFIETSGLPSYNEQFF.

The genes are TRBV27 and TRBJ1-1; D is uncertain. CDR3 length equals 14 residues. V was shortened by 2 bases and J by 6 bases, with 13 bases between the two germline ends. In germline, CDR1 is MNHEY, CDR2 SMNVEV (reference sequence). CDR3 bases: TGTGCCAGCAGTTTAACGACCCGGGCCCCTGAAGCTTTCTTT. Translation: CASSLTTRAPEAFF.

V gene TRBV7-2 combines with J gene TRBJ2-7; D is undetermined. There are 11 residues in the CDR3. Germline values: CDR1 SGHTA, CDR2 FQGNSA. V lost 4 bases and J lost 6, with 7 bases in between. CDR3 sequence reads: CASSSKGEQYF. CDR3 nucleotides: TGTGCCAGCAGCTCCAAGGGCGAGCAGTACTTC.

This chain joins TRBV5-3 and TRBJ1-4; possibly TRBD1 for D (5 bases). TRBV5-3 is placed among ORFs of uncertain function. The CDR3 consists of 17 residues. Trimming left V 1 base short and J 0 bases short, with 13 bases between. The CDR3 protein is CARSLLSQGSTNEKLFF. The CDR3 DNA is TGTGCCAGAAGCTTGCTGTCCCAGGGTTCAACTAATGAAAAACTGTTTTTT.

The CDR3 DNA reads TGCGCCAGCAGCTTGTGGCGGGGGAACAATGAGCAGTTCTTC. Translated: CASSLWRGNNEQFF. This rearrangement joins TRBV5-1 to TRBJ2-1; 7 bases agree with TRBD2. Germline CDR1 and CDR2: SGHRS and YFSETQ. Trimming at V came to 1 base and at J to 5 bases, leaving 3 bases not matched to a gene. This CDR3 has 14 residues.

The CDR3 region is CASSGRELYGYTF. The CDR3 region has the DNA TGTGCCAGCAGCGGGCGGGAACTCTATGGCTACACCTTC. This chain joins TRBV9 and TRBJ1-2, with D uncertain. Trimming pared 3 bases from V and 4 bases from J, leaving 10 bases between. CDR3 size: 13 residues. Germline V gene data show CDR1 as SGDLS and CDR2 as YYNGEE. Complete variable domain (other parts from reference TRBV9 and TRBJ1-2): DSGVTQTPKHLITATGQRVTLRCSPRSGDLSVYWYQQSLDQGLQFLIQYYNGEERAKGNILERFSAQQFPDLHSELNLSSLELGDSALYFCASSGRELYGYTFGSGTRLTVV.

V usage is TRBV2 and J usage is TRBJ2-7, with TRBD2 matching over 8 bases. The V and J ends lost 7 bases and 0 bases, in that order; junction bases with no gene match: 2. The germline V gene encodes CDR1 SNHLY and CDR2 FYNNEI. CDR3 length: 13 residues. The CDR3 here is CASTLAGSYEQYF. Here the CDR3 DNA reads TGTGCCAGCACCCTAGCGGGCTCCTACGAGCAGTACTTC.

The chain couples TRBV9 to TRBJ2-2; perhaps TRBD2 as D (5 bases). V lost 0 bases and J lost 3, with 15 bases in between. The CDR3 length is 17 residues. Germline CDR1 is SGDLS and CDR2 is YYNGEE. The CDR3 sequence: CASSVGLGVGDTGELFF. As DNA, the CDR3 is TGTGCCAGCAGCGTAGGTCTGGGAGTAGGCGACACCGGGGAGCTGTTTTTT.